A selection of T cell receptor beta chains follows, all from one sample in a study of blood T cell repertoires in COVID-19. The table came from immunoSEQ multiplex PCR; TCRdb's copy has only in-frame clones and leaves some out. The sample has more than 120,000 clones; about 83% are singletons. The sample taken for sequencing was peripheral blood. The receptors derive from a woman between 50 and 59 years old with active or convalescent COVID-19. Each CDR3 is given with its conserved first and last residue. D genes are given only for firm matches. The listing skips clone size in some rows; elsewhere it reads once, few, many or a size class.

>NA|TRBJ2-7|TRBV7-9|NA
TGTGCCAGCAGCTTAGGGTACGGGGACTCGGAGCAGTACTTC
CASSLGYGDSEQYF
>NA|TRBJ1-3|TRBV4-3|NA
TGCGCCAGCAGCCAAGAAGACATATACTCTGGAAACACCATATATTTT
CASSQEDIYSGNTIYF
>NA|TRBJ1-5|TRBV4-1|few
TGCGCCAGCAGCCAAGCCAGGGTGTACCAGCCCCAGCATTTT
CASSQARVYQPQHF
>NA|TRBJ2-7|TRBV7-2|NA
TGTGCCAGCGAGCAGGGGGGAAGCTCCTACGAGCAGTACTTC
CASEQGGSSYEQYF
>TRBD1|TRBJ1-5|TRBV28|NA
TGTGCCAGCAGTCCCGGGACAGAGAGCAATCAGCCCCAGCATTTT
CASSPGTESNQPQHF
>NA|TRBJ1-3|TRBV7-2|NA
TGTGCCAGCAGCTTAAGGGGGAGCTCTGGAAACACCATATATTTT
CASSLRGSSGNTIYF
>TRBD1|TRBJ1-4|TRBV7-9|NA
TGTGCCAGCAGCTTAGCGGGACAGGGGGCAACTAATGAAAAACTGTTTTTT
CASSLAGQGATNEKLFF
>NA|TRBJ2-6|TRBV23-1|once
TGCGCCAGCAGCCGGAGCTCTGGGGCCAACGTCCTGACTTTC
CASSRSSGANVLTF
>TRBD1|TRBJ2-3|TRBV13|NA
TGTGCCAGCAGCTCCCCGACCGACAGGGCCACAGATACGCAGTATTTT
CASSSPTDRATDTQYF
>NA|TRBJ2-1|TRBV9|NA
TGTGCCAGCGGGAGCGACAACTACAATGAGCAGTTCTTC
CASGSDNYNEQFF
>TRBD1|TRBJ2-2|TRBV6-6|NA
TGTGCCAGCCTATGGACAGGGGGAGGTACCGGGGAGCTGTTTTTT
CASLWTGGGTGELFF
>NA|TRBJ2-1|TRBV6-6|NA
TGTGCCAGCAGTCTCGGCAATGAGCAGTTCTTC
CASSLGNEQFF
>NA|TRBJ1-4|TRBV4-2|NA
TGTGCCAGCAGCCAAGATCCTAGGGGCAATGAAAAACTGTTTTTT
CASSQDPRGNEKLFF
>NA|TRBJ2-5|TRBV18|NA
TGTGCCAGCTCACCATTGGCCCAAGAGACCCAGTACTTC
CASSPLAQETQYF
>NA|TRBJ1-6|TRBV30|NA
TGTGCCATTGTCAGGCAGCCCGGAGGAGGTTCACCCCTCCACTTT
CAIVRQPGGGSPLHF
>TRBD1|TRBJ1-2|TRBV5-1|once
TGCGCCAGCAGCCTGGGACAGGCAAGAGGAAGTGGTGTGAAGGTGGATGGCTACACCTTC
CASSLGQARGSGVKVDGYTF
>TRBD1|TRBJ1-5|TRBV18|NA
TGTGCCAGCTCACCAGGACAGGGGTATCAGCCCCAGCATTTT
CASSPGQGYQPQHF
>NA|TRBJ1-2|TRBV11-2|NA
TGTGCCAGCAGCCCCATCCTAAGAGGAGGAGGCTACACCTTC
CASSPILRGGGYTF
>NA|TRBJ1-3|TRBV5-1|NA
TGCGCCAGCAGCTTGGGGACATTTGCTGGAAACACCATATATTTT
CASSLGTFAGNTIYF
>TRBD1|TRBJ1-2|TRBV28|NA
TGTGCCAGCAAAACAGGGGGCTTGGACCTCGCCTCCTATGGCTACACCTTC
CASKTGGLDLASYGYTF
>TRBD1|TRBJ1-4|TRBV24-1|NA
TGTGCCACCAGTGATAGCAGGGGGCCCGGTGAAAAACTGTTTTTT
CATSDSRGPGEKLFF
>NA|TRBJ1-1|TRBV4-2|NA
TGTGCCAGCAGCCAAGAGGTACGGGGCACTGAAGCTTTCTTT
CASSQEVRGTEAFF
>NA|TRBJ1-1|TRBV5-5|NA
TGTGCCAGCAGCTCAATCAGGAACACTGAAGCTTTCTTT
CASSSIRNTEAFF
>TRBD1|TRBJ2-7|TRBV5-1|NA
TGCGCCAGCAGCTGGACAGGGGTAGAGGCCTACGAGCAGTACTTC
CASSWTGVEAYEQYF
>NA|TRBJ2-7|TRBV7-9|NA
TGTGCCAGCATGTTCAGGGAATCGGGCGAGCAGTACTTC
CASMFRESGEQYF
>NA|TRBJ2-6|TRBV5-8|NA
TGTGCCAGCAGCTTTGGGGCCGGGGCCAACGTCCTGACTTTC
CASSFGAGANVLTF
>NA|TRBJ2-7|TRBV11-1|NA
TGTGCCAGCAGCTCTTCCGGGAACCGCCACGAGCAGTACTTC
CASSSSGNRHEQYF
>TRBD1|TRBJ1-5|TRBV30|NA
TGTGCCTGGAGTAAGGGGACAGGGCAACAGCCCCAGCATTTT
CAWSKGTGQQPQHF
>TRBD1|TRBJ2-7|TRBV5-6|NA
TGTGCCAGCAGCGGTGACAGGGGCTACGAGCAGTACTTC
CASSGDRGYEQYF
>NA|TRBJ1-1|TRBV5-4|NA
TGTGCCAGCAGTCTACAGGGACCTTTGAACACTGAAGCTTTCTTT
CASSLQGPLNTEAFF
>NA|TRBJ2-2|TRBV28|NA
TGTGCCAGCAAGATACAGGCCGGTTGGAAAGTGGCCGGGGAGCTGTTTTTT
CASKIQAGWKVAGELFF
>NA|TRBJ2-7|TRBV3-1/TRBV3-2|NA
TGTGCCAGCAGCCAAGAACACCACCGCGAGCAGTACTTC
CASSQEHHREQYF
>NA|TRBJ1-5|TRBV6-5|NA
TGTGCCAGCAGTTATGACAGTGCCAATCAGCCCCAGCATTTT
CASSYDSANQPQHF
>NA|TRBJ1-1|TRBV14|once
TGTGCCAGCAGTAAACGACAGATGAACACTGAAGCTTTCTTT
CASSKRQMNTEAFF
>NA|TRBJ1-1|TRBV18|NA
TGTGCCAGCTCGCTAGACCGGAACACTGAAGCTTTCTTT
CASSLDRNTEAFF
>TRBD1|TRBJ1-1|TRBV6-5|NA
TGTGCCAGCGGACAGGGGACTGAAGCTTTCTTT
CASGQGTEAFF
>NA|TRBJ1-5|TRBV30|NA
TGTGCCTGGAGGGCTCAGGGGAGCAATCAGCCCCAGCATTTT
CAWRAQGSNQPQHF